This entry lists 2 T cell receptor beta chains sequenced from one sample in a study of OX40 agonist ivuxolimab in advanced cancers. TCRdb keeps only in-frame clones here, not all; method: immunoSEQ multiplex PCR. Of over 25,000 clones listed, more than 60% are singletons. The source was CD4+ or CD8+ T cells sorted from blood, collected in a trial of the OX40 agonist ivuxolimab. These receptors all stem from an adult with an advanced solid tumor such as melanoma, head and neck, liver or kidney cancer.

V gene TRBV9 combines with J gene TRBJ2-1; D is possibly TRBD1 or TRBD2 (5 bases each). This CDR3 comprises 19 residues. V was clipped by 1 base and J by 2 bases, with 22 bases between them. CDR1 is SGDLS and CDR2 is YYNGEE in the germline V gene. CDR3 sequence reads: CASSVFEGRPNSAYNEQFF. Here the CDR3 DNA reads TGTGCCAGCAGCGTATTTGAGGGGCGTCCTAACTCAGCCTACAATGAGCAGTTCTTC. The whole variable domain, remainder taken from reference TRBV9 and TRBJ2-1, is DSGVTQTPKHLITATGQRVTLRCSPRSGDLSVYWYQQSLDQGLQFLIQYYNGEERAKGNILERFSAQQFPDLHSELNLSSLELGDSALYFCASSVFEGRPNSAYNEQFFGPGTRLTVL.

The V call is TRBV28, the J call TRBJ1-5; D ambiguous. The CDR3 extends over 16 amino acids. CDR1 is MDHEN and CDR2 is SYDVKM in the germline V gene. V was clipped by 2 bases and J by 2 bases, with 13 bases between them. CDR3 in amino acids: CASSLAVGSGNQPQHF. The CDR3 DNA reads as TGTGCCAGCAGTTTAGCGGTGGGGTCGGGCAATCAGCCCCAGCATTTT.